The 29 T cell receptor beta chains below were found in one sample sequenced in a study of blood T cell repertoires in COVID-19. Some clones are missing from TCRdb's copy, which holds only in-frame ones; the method was immunoSEQ multiplex PCR. The sample records approximately 120,000 clones, about 82% being singletons. The specimen sequenced was peripheral blood. The receptors shown here come from a human donor in a cohort sampled during active COVID-19.

This clone was seen ten or more times. As DNA, the CDR3 is TGTGCCAGCAGCTCAACCCTCCAGTCACGCTACAATGAGCAGTTCTTC. Residues: CASSSTLQSRYNEQFF. This sequence joins TRBV7-6 and TRBJ2-1; no reliable D call. The CDR3 has 16 residues. CDR1 is SGHVS, CDR2 FNYEAQ, per germline. V was shortened by 4 bases and J by 3 bases, with 16 bases between the two germline ends.

V is TRBV21-1 and J is TRBJ1-6; the table calls TRBD1, which could not be checked here. TRBV21-1 constitutes a pseudogene. CDR3 length: 15 residues. The CDR3 protein is CASTPTELLNSPLHF. CDR3 nucleotide sequence: TGTGCCAGCACCCCGACAGAGCTTTTAAATTCACCCCTCCACTTT.

The sample holds a few counts of this clone. The rearrangement links TRBV15 to TRBJ2-3, with TRBD2 identical over 8 bases. The CDR3 is 15 residues long. Per germline, CDR1 LNHNV and CDR2 YYDKDF (reference sequence). Trimming removed 6 bases from V and 2 bases from J; junction bases left unmatched: 7. The CDR3 region is CATRDGRGLTDTQYF. The DNA for the CDR3 is TGTGCCACCAGGGACGGGAGGGGTCTCACAGATACGCAGTATTTT. The full variable domain, in which reference TRBV15 and TRBJ2-3 provide the parts outside the CDR3, is DAMVIQNPRYQVTQFGKPVTLSCSQTLNHNVMYWYQQKSSQAPKLLFHYYDKDFNNEADTPDNFQSRRPNTSFCFLDIRSPGLGDTAMYLCATRDGRGLTDTQYFGPGTRLTVL.

The chain is built from TRBV9 and TRBJ2-7; possibly TRBD1 for D (6 bases). There are 14 residues in the CDR3. Germline V lookup: CDR1 SGDLS, CDR2 YYNGEE. V dropped 0 bases and J dropped 3 bases, with 10 bases sitting between them. The DNA for the CDR3 is TGTGCCAGCAGCGTAGGGGGGCAGGGCTACGAGCAGTACTTC. Translated: CASSVGGQGYEQYF.

The chain carries TRBV10-3 and TRBJ2-7, with 10 bases fitting TRBD1. CDR1 and CDR2 from the germline V gene are ENHRY and SYGVKD. The CDR3 has 12 amino acids. V dropped 8 bases and J dropped 5; count of bases not matched to a gene: 3. The DNA for the CDR3 is TGTGCCATCGGGACAGGGGTCCACGAGCAGTACTTC. It encodes CAIGTGVHEQYF.

The chain employs TRBV5-4 and TRBJ2-1; tentatively, D is TRBD2 (6 bases). The ends were cut back, 4 bases at V and 7 bases at J, with 15 bases in the middle. Per the germline V gene, CDR1 is SGHNT and CDR2 is YYREEE (reference sequence). The CDR3 spans 14 residues. The CDR3 region is CASSGDWGGNEQFF. The CDR3 nucleotides read TGTGCCAGCAGCGGGGACTGGGGTGGGAATGAGCAGTTCTTC.

This chain links TRBV18 with TRBJ2-5; maybe TRBD2 (5 bases). This CDR3 is built from 14 residues. Trimming took off 2 bases at V and 5 bases at J, with 12 bases between the two ends. The germline V gene has CDR1 KGHSH and CDR2 LQKENI. CDR3: CASSPSRGGETQYF. The CDR3 nucleotides are TGTGCCAGCTCACCATCTCGGGGTGGGGAGACCCAGTACTTC.

The chain joins TRBV10-2 to TRBJ1-5; D may be TRBD1 (6 bases). The CDR3 runs to 16 residues. The V end lost 3 bases, the J end lost 3 bases, and 15 bases lay between the germline ends. Germline assignment: CDR1 WSHSY and CDR2 SAAADI. In DNA form, the CDR3 reads TGCGCCAGCAGTGAACGAGGCAGGGGCCCCAATCAGCCCCAGCATTTT. Translating gives CASSERGRGPNQPQHF.

The V call is TRBV6-5, the J call TRBJ1-5; 8 bases align to TRBD1. Germline assignment: CDR1 MNHEY and CDR2 SVGAGI. CDR3 size: 14 residues. With V trimmed by 8 bases and J by 2 bases, 5 bases remained unmatched. The CDR3, as DNA: TGTGCCAGCCTTGGACAGGGTGGCAATCAGCCCCAGCATTTT. It encodes CASLGQGGNQPQHF.

V usage is TRBV6-6 and J usage is TRBJ1-2; 7 bases are shared with TRBD1. This CDR3 contains 14 residues. V dropped 1 base and J dropped 8; count of bases not matched to a gene: 7. Germline V lookup: CDR1 MNHNY, CDR2 SVGAGI (reference sequence). The CDR3: CASSYFDRARGYTF. The DNA for the CDR3 is TGTGCCAGCAGTTACTTTGACAGGGCCCGGGGCTACACCTTC.

The rearrangement links TRBV27 to TRBJ2-3; TRBD2 matches at 11 bases. Germline-derived CDR1 and CDR2 are MNHEY and SMNVEV (reference sequence). The CDR3 extends over 17 amino acids. Losses at the gene ends were 3 bases for V and 2 bases for J; bases not matched to a gene: 7. The CDR3 coding sequence is TGTGCCAGCAGTTTCCGACTAGCGGGACTAGTCACAGATACGCAGTATTTT. Translation gives CASSFRLAGLVTDTQYF.

The chain combines TRBV9 with TRBJ2-1; 10 nucleotides line up with TRBD2. With V trimmed by 2 bases and J by 6 bases, 11 bases remained unmatched. CDR3 length equals 17 residues. Germline lookup yields CDR1 SGDLS and CDR2 YYNGEE. In DNA form, the CDR3 reads TGTGCCAGCAGCGTTGGGCAGTTAGCGGGAGGAGGCAATGAGCAGTTCTTC. Amino acid sequence: CASSVGQLAGGGNEQFF.

This clone has at least ten counts. The CDR3: CASSNWETQYF. CDR3 nucleotide sequence: TGTGCCAGCAGTAACTGGGAGACCCAGTACTTC. The chain joins TRBV12-3 or TRBV12-4 to TRBJ2-5; D gene ambiguous. CDR3 length: 11 amino acids. The V end was cut by 5 bases, the J end by 5 bases, with 6 bases between.

V is TRBV5-1 and J is TRBJ2-1; 7 bases align to TRBD2. In germline, CDR1 is SGHRS, CDR2 YFSETQ. The V gene end was trimmed by 4 bases and the J gene end by 0 bases; junction bases not matched to a gene: 4. The CDR3 runs 15 residues. The CDR3 spells CASSPGLSSYNEQFF. The CDR3 bases are TGCGCCAGCAGCCCGGGACTAAGCTCCTACAATGAGCAGTTCTTC.

The genes are TRBV6-5 and TRBJ2-7; 7 nucleotides line up with TRBD1. CDR1 and CDR2 from the germline V gene are MNHEY and SVGAGI. V lost 6 bases to trimming and J lost 3 bases; unmatched junction nucleotides: 8. CDR3 length: 14 amino acids. The CDR3 loop is CASRNIQGIYEQYF. The CDR3 DNA follows: TGTGCCAGCAGGAACATACAGGGGATCTACGAGCAGTACTTC.

This clone was seen more than once but under ten times. This rearrangement joins TRBV10-3 to TRBJ2-7; 10 bases match TRBD1. The CDR3 has 16 residues. CDR1 ENHRY and CDR2 SYGVKD come from the germline V gene. V gave up 6 bases and J gave up 2 bases; unmatched junction bases: 10. This CDR3 reads CAIRGGDRGPTYEQYF. The CDR3, as DNA: TGTGCCATCAGGGGAGGGGACAGGGGCCCTACCTACGAGCAGTACTTC.

In this sample, this clone turned up once. The J gene is TRBJ2-5, the V gene TRBV7-2, with TRBD1 identical over 8 bases. CDR1 and CDR2 from the germline V gene are SGHTA and FQGNSA. The CDR3 has 13 amino acids. The V gene end was trimmed by 5 bases and the J gene end by 4 bases; junction bases not matched to a gene: 3. The CDR3, as DNA: TGTGCCAGCAGCCAAGGACAGGGAGAGACCCAGTACTTC. Translated, it gives CASSQGQGETQYF.

The chain joins TRBV5-1 to TRBJ1-1; a possible D gene is TRBD1 (5 bases). Trimming left V 6 bases short and J 8 bases short, with 20 bases between. CDR3 length: 14 amino acids. The germline gives CDR1 SGHRS, CDR2 YFSETQ. The CDR3 loop reads CASTLYQGALEAFF. The CDR3 DNA reads TGCGCCAGCACCCTATACCAGGGCGCATTAGAAGCTTTCTTT.

The chain recombines TRBV9 with TRBJ1-1, with D maybe TRBD1 (6 bases). The CDR3 totals 15 residues. V shed 4 bases and J shed 8 bases, with 21 bases lying between them. Germline-derived CDR1 and CDR2 are SGDLS and YYNGEE. The DNA of the CDR3 is TGTGCCAGCAGCCTCCTAGGGGGTGGGGGAACCGAAGCTTTCTTT. It is translated as CASSLLGGGGTEAFF.

The rearrangement links TRBV7-2 to TRBJ1-4, with D hard to call. The ends were cut back, 4 bases at V and 3 bases at J, with 12 bases in the middle. The CDR3 loop spans 15 amino acids. From germline, CDR1 is SGHTA and CDR2 FQGNSA. The CDR3 sequence: CASSSDPLANEKLFF. In DNA form, the CDR3 reads TGTGCCAGCAGCTCAGATCCGCTAGCTAATGAAAAACTGTTTTTT. The complete variable domain, with remaining parts taken from reference TRBV7-2 and TRBJ1-4, reads GAGVSQSPSNKVTEKGKDVELRCDPISGHTALYWYRQSLGQGLEFLIYFQGNSAPDKSGLPSDRFSAERTGGSVSTLTIQRTQQEDSAVYLCASSSDPLANEKLFFGSGTQLSVL.

The rearrangement links TRBV2 to TRBJ2-7; D ambiguous. The CDR3 extends over 14 amino acids. Germline-derived CDR1 and CDR2 are SNHLY and FYNNEI. V was shortened by 7 bases and J by 2 bases, with 15 bases between the two germline ends. The CDR3 sequence: CASTAGATPYEQYF. CDR3 sequence (DNA): TGTGCCAGCACCGCAGGCGCCACACCCTACGAGCAGTACTTC. Complete variable domain (other parts from reference TRBV2 and TRBJ2-7): EPEVTQTPSHQVTQMGQEVILRCVPISNHLYFYWYRQILGQKVEFLVSFYNNEISEKSEIFDDQFSVERPDGSNFTLKIRSTKLEDSAMYFCASTAGATPYEQYFGPGTRLTVT.

The chain is built from TRBV12-3 or TRBV12-4 and TRBJ2-7, with D perhaps matching TRBD2 (6 bases). With 5 bases removed from V and 6 bases from J, the gap between germline ends came to 14 bases. The CDR3 length is 13 residues. CDR3 in DNA: TGTGCCAGCAGTAAAGTTGCCGGGGGCGAGCAGTACTTC. Protein product: CASSKVAGGEQYF.

The rearrangement links TRBV7-2 to TRBJ1-2; 7 nucleotides line up with TRBD1. Looked up from germline, CDR1 is SGHTA and CDR2 is FQGNSA. Unmatched junction bases numbered 19, after V lost 4 bases and J lost 8 bases. The CDR3 totals 17 residues. CDR3 sequence (DNA): TGTGCCAGCAGCTCACCTCCGGGACAGCTGGGATTGTCGGGCTACACCTTC. It is translated as CASSSPPGQLGLSGYTF.

In its sample, this clone is medium-sized. The chain carries TRBV20-1 and TRBJ1-1, with D tentatively TRBD1 (6 bases). With 3 bases removed from V and 3 bases from J, the gap between germline ends came to 17 bases. This CDR3 contains 15 residues. Germline V gene sequence: CDR1 DFQATT, CDR2 SNEGSKA (reference sequence). In DNA form, the CDR3 reads TGCAGTGCTAGTGTCGGGGGGCGGATAGACACTGAAGCTTTCTTT. It codes for CSASVGGRIDTEAFF.

Only one count was recorded for this clone. This chain uses TRBV3-1 (or the pseudogene TRBV3-2) with TRBJ2-5; 8 bases map to TRBD2. V lost 0 bases to trimming and J lost 4 bases; unmatched junction nucleotides: 4. Germline V CDR1 and CDR2: LGHDT, YNNKEL (reference sequence). The CDR3 runs 15 residues. This chain's CDR3 is CASSQEREERETQYF. CDR3 bases: TGTGCCAGCAGCCAAGAGCGGGAGGAACGAGAGACCCAGTACTTC.

In DNA form, the CDR3 reads TGTGCCATCAGCCGACTAGCGGGGAACACCGGGGAGCTGTTTTTT. It is translated as CAISRLAGNTGELFF. This chain uses TRBV10-3 with TRBJ2-2; 10 bases match TRBD2. This CDR3 contains 15 residues. Germline V CDR1 and CDR2: ENHRY, SYGVKD. The V and J ends lost 6 bases and 1 base, in that order; junction bases with no gene match: 2.

V gene TRBV19 combines with J gene TRBJ2-5; D is ambiguous. The V end lost 1 base, the J end lost 14 bases, and 17 bases lay between the germline ends. Germline CDR1 is LNHDA and CDR2 is SQIVND (reference sequence). The CDR3 extends over 13 amino acids. The CDR3 nucleotides are TGTGCCAGTAGTATAGCCTCGGCCACGACACCATACTTC. Protein sequence: CASSIASATTPYF.

The chain uses TRBV28 and TRBJ2-7; 14 nucleotides align to TRBD2. Trimming cost V 6 bases and J 1 base; bases outside gene matches: 17. The CDR3 spans 20 residues. Germline CDR1 MDHEN, CDR2 SYDVKM. The DNA of the CDR3 is TGTGCCAGCAGCCTATTAGGAATAGGGACTAGCGGGAGCTTTTCCTACGAGCAGTACTTC. It encodes CASSLLGIGTSGSFSYEQYF.

The rearrangement uses TRBV15 and TRBJ2-3; 10 bases line up with TRBD2. Germline loops: CDR1 LNHNV, CDR2 YYDKDF (reference sequence). The CDR3 is 18 amino acids. J lost 6 bases, V lost 2 bases, and 14 bases had no gene match. The CDR3 bases are TGTGCCACCAGCAGACCCAAGCGGGAGGGTTATAGGAGGGATACGCAGTATTTT. It codes for CATSRPKREGYRRDTQYF.